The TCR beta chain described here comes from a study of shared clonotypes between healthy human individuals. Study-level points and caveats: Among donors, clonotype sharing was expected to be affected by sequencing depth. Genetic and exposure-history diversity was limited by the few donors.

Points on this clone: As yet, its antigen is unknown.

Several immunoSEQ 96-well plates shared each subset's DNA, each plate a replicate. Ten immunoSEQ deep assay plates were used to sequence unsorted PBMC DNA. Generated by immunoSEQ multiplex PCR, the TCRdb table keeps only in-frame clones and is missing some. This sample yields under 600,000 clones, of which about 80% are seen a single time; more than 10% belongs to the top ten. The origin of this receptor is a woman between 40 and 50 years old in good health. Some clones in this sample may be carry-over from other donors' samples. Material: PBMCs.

CDR3 nucleotide sequence: TGTGCCAGCAGCTTATACGGGAACACTGAAGCTTTCTTT. Translated: CASSLYGNTEAFF. The rearrangement links TRBV7-2 to TRBJ1-1; D remains unclear. V lost 2 bases to trimming and J lost 1 base, with 5 bases between them. CDR3 length: 13 amino acids. The germline V gene encodes CDR1 SGHTA and CDR2 FQGNSA.